Listed here are 10 T cell receptor beta chains from one sample, sequenced in a study of control samples from healthy donors and cancer patients. This table comes from immunoSEQ multiplex PCR, and its TCRdb copy is limited to in-frame clones, with some not included. The table has approximately 69,000 clones, approximately 89% seen once. The sample was PBMCs. These receptor sequences come from a man in his 60s with colorectal cancer.

CDR3 sequence: CASSLRRGNEQFF. The CDR3 DNA follows: TGTGCCAGCAGCTTAAGGAGGGGCAATGAGCAGTTCTTC. V usage is TRBV7-9 and J usage is TRBJ2-1, with a weak D call TRBD2 (6 bases). Germline lookup yields CDR1 SEHNR and CDR2 FQNEAQ (reference sequence). This CDR3 is 13 amino acids long. V was trimmed by 2 bases and J by 6 bases, leaving 8 bases between them. The full variable domain, with the rest looked up from reference TRBV7-9 and TRBJ2-1, is DTGVSQNPRHKITKRGQNVTFRCDPISEHNRLYWYRQTLGQGPEFLTYFQNEAQLEKSRLLSDRFSAERPKGSFSTLEIQRTEQGDSAMYLCASSLRRGNEQFFGPGTRLTVL.

The chain joins TRBV28 to TRBJ1-5, with 9 nucleotides matching TRBD1. The trim removed 4 bases at V and 6 bases at J, leaving 13 bases unmatched. Germline CDR1 MDHEN, CDR2 SYDVKM. The CDR3 has 17 residues. CDR3 nucleotides: TGTGCCAGCAGTTCACTAAGACAGGGGGGCTCGGGTCAGCCCCAGCATTTT. Amino acid sequence: CASSSLRQGGSGQPQHF.

The chain uses TRBV6-6 and TRBJ2-1; TRBD1 matches at 8 bases. The CDR3 extends over 17 amino acids. Germline trimming cut 5 bases from V and 2 bases from J; bases unmatched to any gene: 11. Germline CDR1 MNHNY, CDR2 SVGAGI (reference sequence). CDR3 residues: CASSRPRQGLPYNEQFF. Here the CDR3 DNA reads TGTGCCAGCAGTCGTCCCCGACAGGGGTTGCCCTACAATGAGCAGTTCTTC.

V and J are TRBV10-3 and TRBJ1-1; the D is unclear. V was pared by 3 bases and J by 0 bases, with 8 bases between. Germline CDR1 ENHRY, CDR2 SYGVKD. The CDR3 has 14 amino acids. CDR3 in amino acids: CAISDQNMNTEAFF. CDR3 nucleotides: TGTGCCATCAGTGATCAGAACATGAACACTGAAGCTTTCTTT.

This chain joins TRBV19 and TRBJ2-3; no clear D. The CDR3 loop spans 12 amino acids. V lost 4 bases and J lost 7, with 9 bases in between. In germline, CDR1 is LNHDA, CDR2 SQIVND (reference sequence). The CDR3 protein is CASSTDPNTQYF. DNA of the CDR3: TGTGCCAGTAGTACAGACCCGAATACGCAGTATTTT.

This chain connects TRBV4-2 to TRBJ2-3, with 10 bases aligning to TRBD2. Trimming at V came to 4 bases and at J to 0 bases, leaving 7 bases not matched to a gene. The V gene's germline CDR1 is LGHNA and CDR2 YNFKEQ. The CDR3 is 17 residues long. Here the CDR3 DNA reads TGTGCCAGCAGCCTTTCGGGAGCGGGGGGGAGCACAGATACGCAGTATTTT. Protein product: CASSLSGAGGSTDTQYF.

The gene calls are TRBV11-1 and TRBJ2-1; TRBD2 is a possible D gene (7 bases). The V and J ends lost 6 bases and 2 bases respectively, with 11 bases between them. CDR3 length equals 14 residues. CDR1 is SGHAT and CDR2 is FQDESV in the germline V gene (reference sequence). CDR3 region: CASSGGAPYNEQFF. CDR3 in DNA: TGTGCCAGCAGTGGGGGGGCTCCCTACAATGAGCAGTTCTTC. The full variable domain, completed using reference TRBV11-1 and TRBJ2-1, is EAEVAQSPRYKITEKSQAVAFWCDPISGHATLYWYRQILGQGPELLVQFQDESVVDDSQLPKDRFSAERLKGVDSTLKIQPAELGDSAMYLCASSGGAPYNEQFFGPGTRLTVL.

The V call is TRBV6-2 or TRBV6-3, the J call TRBJ1-2, with D hard to call. This CDR3 spans 14 amino acids. Germline CDR1 is MNHEY and CDR2 is SVGEGT. The V and J ends lost 4 bases and 8 bases respectively, with 17 bases between them. CDR3 coding DNA: TGTGCCAGCAGTTTCTACACGGGTCCAAGCGGCTACACCTTC. Encoded protein: CASSFYTGPSGYTF.

The rearrangement joins TRBV6-5 to TRBJ2-1, with 7 bases identical to TRBD2. CDR1 is MNHEY, CDR2 SVGAGI, per germline. The CDR3 is made up of 15 amino acids. V gave up 7 bases and J gave up 4 bases; unmatched junction bases: 10. In nucleotides, the CDR3 is TGTGCCAGCACCCCGGGGGGTAGGGGTTACAATGAGCAGTTCTTC. This encodes CASTPGGRGYNEQFF.

CDR3 protein: CASSLSLAVYTQYF. CDR3 in DNA: TGTGCCAGCAGCTTGTCACTAGCGGTTTATACGCAGTATTTT. The chain employs TRBV11-3 and TRBJ2-3; TRBD2 matches at 8 bases. The length of the CDR3 is 14 residues. Germline V CDR1 and CDR2: SGHNT, YENEEA. The V segment lost 3 bases and the J segment 7 bases; nucleotides outside the gene matches: 6.